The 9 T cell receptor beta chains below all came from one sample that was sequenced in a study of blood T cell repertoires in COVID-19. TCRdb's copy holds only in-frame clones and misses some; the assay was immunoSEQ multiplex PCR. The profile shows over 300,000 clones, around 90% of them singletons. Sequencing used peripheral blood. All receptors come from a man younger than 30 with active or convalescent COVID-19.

This chain's CDR3 is CASSTPGEGYGYTF. The CDR3 DNA sequence: TGTGCCAGCAGTACCCCAGGGGAGGGCTATGGCTACACCTTC. The chain uses TRBV7-9 and TRBJ1-2; possibly TRBD1 for D (6 bases). The germline V gene has CDR1 SEHNR and CDR2 FQNEAQ (reference sequence). The CDR3 sequence is 14 residues long. V gave up 6 bases and J gave up 4 bases, with 15 bases separating them.

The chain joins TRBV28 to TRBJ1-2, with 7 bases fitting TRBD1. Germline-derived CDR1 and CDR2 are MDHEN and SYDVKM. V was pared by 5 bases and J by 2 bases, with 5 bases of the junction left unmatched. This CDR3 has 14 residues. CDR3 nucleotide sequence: TGTGCCAGCAGTGGGGCAGGGGGGAACTATGGCTACACCTTC. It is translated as CASSGAGGNYGYTF.

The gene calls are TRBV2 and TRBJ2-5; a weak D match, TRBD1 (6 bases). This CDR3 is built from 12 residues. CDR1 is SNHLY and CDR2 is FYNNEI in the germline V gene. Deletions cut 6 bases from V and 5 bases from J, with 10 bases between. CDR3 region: CASSERGETQYF. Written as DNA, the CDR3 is TGTGCCAGCAGCGAAAGGGGGGAGACCCAGTACTTC.

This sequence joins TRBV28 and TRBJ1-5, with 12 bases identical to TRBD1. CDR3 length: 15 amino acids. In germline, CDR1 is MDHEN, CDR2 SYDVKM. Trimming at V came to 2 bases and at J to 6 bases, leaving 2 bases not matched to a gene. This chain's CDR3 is CASSLGTGGVQPQHF. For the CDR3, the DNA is TGTGCCAGCAGTTTAGGGACAGGGGGCGTTCAGCCCCAGCATTTT.

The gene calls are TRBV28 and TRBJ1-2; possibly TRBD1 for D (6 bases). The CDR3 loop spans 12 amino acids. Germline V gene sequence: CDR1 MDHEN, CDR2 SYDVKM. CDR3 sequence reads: CAEGGEVAGYTF. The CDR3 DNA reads TGTGCAGAAGGGGGGGAGGTTGCTGGCTACACCTTC.

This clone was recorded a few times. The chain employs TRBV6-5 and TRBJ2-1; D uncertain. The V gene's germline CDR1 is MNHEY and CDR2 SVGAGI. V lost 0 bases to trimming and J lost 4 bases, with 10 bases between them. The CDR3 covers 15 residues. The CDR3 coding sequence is TGTGCCAGCAGTTACTCTTTAGTTCCTTACAATGAGCAGTTCTTC. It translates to CASSYSLVPYNEQFF.

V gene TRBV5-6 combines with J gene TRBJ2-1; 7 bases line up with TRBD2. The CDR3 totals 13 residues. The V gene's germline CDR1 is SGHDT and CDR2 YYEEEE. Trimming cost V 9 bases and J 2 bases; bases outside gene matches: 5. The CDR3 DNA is TGTGCCACCCGACTAGCCCCCTACAATGAGCAGTTCTTC. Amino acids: CATRLAPYNEQFF. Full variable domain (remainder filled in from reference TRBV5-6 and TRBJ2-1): DAGVTQSPTHLIKTRGQQVTLRCSPKSGHDTVSWYQQALGQGPQFIFQYYEEEERQRGNFPDRFSGHQFPNYSSELNVNALLLGDSALYLCATRLAPYNEQFFGPGTRLTVL.

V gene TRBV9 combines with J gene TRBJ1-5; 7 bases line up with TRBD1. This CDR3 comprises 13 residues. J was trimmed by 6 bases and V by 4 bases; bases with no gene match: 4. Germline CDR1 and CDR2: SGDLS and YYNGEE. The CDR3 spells CASSRDSGQPQHF. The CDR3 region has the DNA TGTGCCAGCAGCCGGGACAGTGGTCAGCCCCAGCATTTT.

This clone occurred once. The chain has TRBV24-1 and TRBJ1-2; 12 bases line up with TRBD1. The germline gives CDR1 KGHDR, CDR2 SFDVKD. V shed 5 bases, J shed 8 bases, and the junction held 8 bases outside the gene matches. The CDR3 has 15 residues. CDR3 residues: CATSAPGQGASGYTF. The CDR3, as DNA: TGTGCCACCAGTGCACCGGGACAGGGGGCGTCCGGCTACACCTTC.